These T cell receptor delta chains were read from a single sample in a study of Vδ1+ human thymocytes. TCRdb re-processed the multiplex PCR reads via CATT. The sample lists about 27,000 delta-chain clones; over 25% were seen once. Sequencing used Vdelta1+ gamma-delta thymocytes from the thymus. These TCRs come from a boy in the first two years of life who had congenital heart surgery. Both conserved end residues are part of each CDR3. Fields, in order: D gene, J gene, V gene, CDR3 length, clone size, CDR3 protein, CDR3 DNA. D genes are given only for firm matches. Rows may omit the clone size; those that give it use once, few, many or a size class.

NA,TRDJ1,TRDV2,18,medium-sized,CACDTVIEVFLAPWKLIF,TGTGCCTGTGACACCGTCATTGAGGTTTTTCTAGCACCCTGGAAACTCATCTTT
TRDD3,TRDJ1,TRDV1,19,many,CALRLSKELGQGYTDKLIF,TGTGCTCTTAGGCTCTCTAAGGAACTGGGGCAGGGGTACACCGATAAACTCATCTTT
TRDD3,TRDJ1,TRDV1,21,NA,CALGELPPSSPYLLGENKLIF,TGTGCTCTTGGGGAACTTCCCCCTTCCTCTCCGTACCTACTGGGGGAAAATAAACTCATCTTT
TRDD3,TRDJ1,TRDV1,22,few,CALGPDASYWLLGDTRTDKLIF,TGTGCTCTTGGGCCGGATGCTTCCTACTGGTTACTGGGGGATACACGCACCGATAAACTCATCTTC
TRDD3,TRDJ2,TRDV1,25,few,CALGEPGGLGAQPGDRIRKPAQLFF,TGTGCTCTTGGGGAACCCGGCGGCTTGGGCGCCCAACCTGGGGATAGAATTAGGAAACCAGCACAACTCTTCTTT
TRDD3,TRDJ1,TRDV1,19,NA,CALGEAVLGGYRSTDKLIF,TGTGCTCTTGGGGAAGCAGTGCTTGGGGGATACCGTAGCACCGATAAACTCATCTTT
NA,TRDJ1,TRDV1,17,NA,CALGERPEKPYTDKLIF,TGTGCTCTTGGGGAAAGACCGGAGAAACCGTACACCGATAAACTCATCTTT
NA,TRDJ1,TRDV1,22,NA,CALGELSRLVRIGGAYTDKLIF,TGTGCTCTTGGGGAACTTAGTCGCCTGGTCCGGATAGGAGGGGCGTACACCGATAAACTCATCTTT
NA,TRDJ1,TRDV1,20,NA,CALGDPPPVVLGRLGYKLIF,TGTGCTCTTGGGGACCCCCCCCCAGTGGTACTGGGTCGCCTTGGTTATAAACTCATCTTT
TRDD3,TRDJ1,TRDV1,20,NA,CALEPTPWGGIRPYTDKLIF,TGTGCCCTTGAACCTACTCCATGGGGGGGGATACGTCCGTACACCGATAAACTCATCTTT